Shown below are 12 T cell receptor beta chains from a single sample sequenced in a study of cytomegalovirus exposure and HLA in healthy donors. Researchers ran the PCR with 60 Vbeta and 13 Jbeta primers. The data were produced by immunoSEQ multiplex PCR, yet TCRdb's version contains in-frame clones alone and is incomplete. The sample gives 180,000 or so clones, roughly 77% of which show up once; roughly 2.5% is in the top ten. The source material was PBMCs. Source of these receptors: a woman aged 25 to 39 in good health and CMV-seropositive.

This chain links TRBV5-1 with TRBJ1-4; D is undetermined. The germline gives CDR1 SGHRS, CDR2 YFSETQ. V was trimmed by 3 bases and J by 4 bases, leaving 13 bases between them. This CDR3 spans 15 amino acids. CDR3 nucleotides: TGCGCCAGCAGCTCTGCGGGCAACGGTAATGAAAAACTGTTTTTT. It codes for CASSSAGNGNEKLFF.

The chain links TRBV7-2 to TRBJ2-7; D might be TRBD1 (6 bases). Trimming pared 4 bases from V and 5 bases from J, leaving 18 bases between. The CDR3 has 15 residues. The germline CDR1 and CDR2 sequences are SGHTA and FQGNSA. CDR3 nucleotides: TGTGCCAGCAGCTCCCCCGGGGCAGGGGCCGACGAGCAGTACTTC. It encodes CASSSPGAGADEQYF.

This clone was seen a few times. The V call is TRBV9, the J call TRBJ1-2; 7 positions match TRBD1. Trimming cost V 0 bases and J 4 bases; bases outside gene matches: 0. Per germline, CDR1 SGDLS and CDR2 YYNGEE. The CDR3 totals 13 residues. CDR3 sequence (DNA): TGTGCCAGCAGCGTAGGACAGGGCTATGGCTACACCTTC. Protein: CASSVGQGYGYTF.

The chain couples TRBV5-1 to TRBJ2-5; 9 positions match TRBD1. The V gene's germline CDR1 is SGHRS and CDR2 YFSETQ. With V trimmed by 2 bases and J by 3 bases, 8 bases remained unmatched. CDR3 length: 16 residues. Here the CDR3 reads CASSLQGAVGEETQYF. CDR3 DNA: TGCGCCAGCAGCTTACAGGGGGCGGTCGGGGAAGAGACCCAGTACTTC.

This chain connects TRBV5-4 to TRBJ2-7; possibly TRBD2 for D (5 bases). V lost 1 base and J 5 bases, leaving 10 bases between the germline ends. This CDR3 comprises 13 residues. Germline V lookup: CDR1 SGHNT, CDR2 YYREEE (reference sequence). The DNA of the CDR3 is TGTGCCAGCAGCTTGATAAGTAGCGACGAGCAGTACTTC. Translated: CASSLISSDEQYF.

This clone was recorded once. The chain is built from TRBV10-3 and TRBJ2-3, with TRBD2 as a possible D gene (5 bases). The length of the CDR3 is 13 residues. V gave up 4 bases and J gave up 1 base, with 6 bases separating them. The germline CDR1 and CDR2 sequences are ENHRY and SYGVKD. The CDR3 nucleotides read TGTGCCATCAGTGGGGGAGGCACAGATACGCAGTATTTT. Amino acids: CAISGGGTDTQYF.

DNA of the CDR3: TGTGCCAGCAGTTCAAGTTCCGGGGGGCAAGAGACCCAGTACTTC. It is translated as CASSSSSGGQETQYF. This chain uses TRBV27 with TRBJ2-5, with 7 bases aligning to TRBD2. CDR3 size: 15 residues. After removal of 4 bases from V and 2 bases from J, the junction contained 7 bases not matched to a gene. Germline loops: CDR1 MNHEY, CDR2 SMNVEV (reference sequence).

The chain has TRBV11-1 and TRBJ2-5; possibly TRBD2 for D (7 bases). CDR1 and CDR2 (germline): SGHAT, FQDESV (reference sequence). The CDR3 loop spans 15 amino acids. Trimming removed 1 base from V and 4 bases from J, with 13 bases in between. CDR3 in amino acids: CASSLGTGGRETQYF. CDR3 nucleotides: TGTGCCAGCAGCTTAGGGACGGGGGGCCGAGAGACCCAGTACTTC.

The gene calls are TRBV7-8 and TRBJ2-5; 13 nucleotides align to TRBD2. The CDR3 runs to 17 residues. Trimming took 1 base from V and 3 from J; bases not matched to a gene: 5. Per germline, CDR1 SGHVS and CDR2 FQNEAQ. This chain's CDR3 is CASSLGAGTSGKETQYF. The CDR3, as DNA: TGTGCCAGCAGCTTAGGGGCCGGGACTAGCGGGAAAGAGACCCAGTACTTC.

This clone came up a few times. The gene calls are TRBV7-3 and TRBJ2-1, with 9 bases aligning to TRBD2. Trimming removed 6 bases from V and 7 bases from J; junction bases left unmatched: 10. Germline V CDR1 and CDR2: SGHTA, FQGTGA. The CDR3 extends over 15 amino acids. CDR3 bases: TGTGCCAGCAGTCGTAGCGGGGGCTTCCAGAATGAGCAGTTCTTC. Translation gives CASSRSGGFQNEQFF.

The V call is TRBV28, the J call TRBJ2-2; the match to TRBD1 covers 7 bases. Germline lookup yields CDR1 MDHEN and CDR2 SYDVKM. This CDR3 is built from 14 residues. With V trimmed by 9 bases and J by 4 bases, 8 bases remained unmatched. CDR3 sequence: CASTKGARTGELFF. The CDR3 region has the DNA TGTGCCAGTACCAAGGGGGCGCGCACCGGGGAGCTGTTTTTT. Full variable domain (outside the CDR3, taken from reference TRBV28 and TRBJ2-2): DVKVTQSSRYLVKRTGEKVFLECVQDMDHENMFWYRQDPGLGLRLIYFSYDVKMKEKGDIPEGYSVSREKKERFSLILESASTNQTSMYLCASTKGARTGELFFGEGSRLTVL.

A word on this clone: The sample holds other DNA sequences that translate to the same CDR3. The V and J genes are TRBV28 and TRBJ2-3, with TRBD2 matching over 13 bases. CDR1 and CDR2 (germline): MDHEN, SYDVKM. CDR3 length equals 16 residues. V trimming: 6 bases; J trimming: 3 bases; junction bases outside the gene matches: 6. CDR3 amino acids: CASSLRLAGGTDTQYF. CDR3 sequence (DNA): TGTGCCAGCAGCCTCAGACTAGCGGGGGGAACAGATACGCAGTATTTT.